Listed below are T cell receptor beta chains from one sample, sequenced in a study of blood T cell repertoires in COVID-19. Profiling relied on immunoSEQ multiplex PCR, and the TCRdb table lists in-frame clones only, not all of them. The sample consists of about 120,000 clones, more than 80% of them appearing once. Sequencing was carried out using peripheral blood. The origin of the receptors is a man between 65 and 85 years old with active or convalescent COVID-19. CDR3s include the opening cysteine and the closing phenylalanine or tryptophan. The D gene is left open where the match is weak. Rows give clone size only sometimes, using once, few, many, or a class for an expanded clone.

-,TRBJ2-7,-,TRBV27,14,CASSLMGRSYEQYF,TGTGCCAGCAGTTTAATGGGCAGATCCTACGAGCAGTACTTC
TRBD2,TRBJ2-1,-,TRBV4-1,16,CASSPAQASGRYEQFF,TGCGCCAGCAGCCCCGCCCAAGCTAGCGGGAGGTATGAGCAGTTCTTC
-,TRBJ1-2,-,TRBV9,15,CASSVQGIANYGYTF,TGTGCCAGCAGCGTTCAGGGCATAGCTAACTATGGCTACACCTTC
-,TRBJ1-1,few,TRBV7-2,13,CASSSERNTEAFF,TGTGCCAGCAGTTCCGAGAGAAACACTGAAGCTTTCTTT
-,TRBJ1-4,-,TRBV28,13,CASSSGRHEKLFF,TGTGCCAGCAGTTCAGGGCGTCATGAAAAACTGTTTTTT
TRBD2,TRBJ2-1,-,TRBV25-1,17,CASSEYGISGTYNEQFF,TGTGCCAGCAGTGAATATGGAATTAGCGGGACCTACAATGAGCAGTTCTTC
TRBD1,TRBJ2-5,-,TRBV29-1,16,CSVTMPGRGYQETQYF,TGCAGCGTTACGATGCCGGGCAGGGGGTACCAAGAGACCCAGTACTTC
-,TRBJ2-5,-,TRBV6-1,16,CASSEKQGMGQETQYF,TGTGCCAGCAGTGAAAAGCAGGGTATGGGGCAAGAGACCCAGTACTTC
-,TRBJ1-2,once,TRBV5-4,14,CASSFGQTNYGYTF,TGTGCCAGCAGCTTCGGACAGACTAACTATGGCTACACCTTC
-,TRBJ2-7,-,TRBV7-8,15,CASSLGRARSGEQYF,TGTGCCAGCAGCTTAGGGAGGGCCCGTTCGGGGGAGCAGTACTTC
TRBD1,TRBJ2-3,once,TRBV5-1,16,CASSSAGGNKVDTQYF,TGCGCCAGCAGCTCGGCAGGGGGCAATAAGGTAGATACGCAGTATTTT
-,TRBJ2-3,-,TRBV3-1/TRBV3-2,12,CASSPSTDTQYF,TGTGCCAGCAGCCCTAGCACAGATACGCAGTATTTT
TRBD2,TRBJ2-1,-,TRBV7-3,16,CASSLRAKRESNEQFF,TGTGCCAGCAGCTTAAGAGCGAAGCGGGAGAGCAATGAGCAGTTCTTC
-,TRBJ1-5,-,TRBV10-3,15,CAISELTGLNQPQHF,TGTGCCATCAGTGAGCTGACAGGCCTCAATCAGCCCCAGCATTTT
-,TRBJ1-5,-,TRBV3-1/TRBV3-2,15,CASSQDSISNRPQHF,TGTGCCAGCAGCCAGGACAGCATTAGCAATCGGCCCCAGCATTTT
TRBD2,TRBJ2-7,-,TRBV11-2,16,CASSRNRDYPTYEQYF,TGTGCCAGCAGCCGAAATCGGGACTACCCTACCTACGAGCAGTACTTC
TRBD2,TRBJ2-1,-,TRBV7-8,14,CASSLGSGSYEQFF,TGTGCCAGCAGCTTAGGGAGCGGGAGCTATGAGCAGTTCTTC
-,TRBJ2-5,-,TRBV28,13,CAGRMSGEETQYF,TGTGCCGGCAGGATGTCTGGAGAAGAGACCCAGTACTTC
-,TRBJ2-1,-,TRBV24-1,14,CATSVPGVVNEQFF,TGTGCCACCAGTGTACCGGGAGTTGTAAATGAGCAGTTCTTC
-,TRBJ2-1,few,TRBV10-3,11,CAISEAGEQFF,TGTGCCATCAGTGAAGCGGGTGAGCAGTTCTTC
TRBD1,TRBJ1-2,-,TRBV5-1,14,CASSPGQGEYGYTF,TGCGCCAGCAGCCCTGGACAGGGTGAATATGGCTACACCTTC
-,TRBJ1-2,-,TRBV18,12,CASSPQGEGYTF,TGTGCCAGCTCACCACAGGGGGAAGGCTACACCTTC
TRBD2,TRBJ2-3,-,TRBV9,16,CASSKRTSGRTDTQYF,TGTGCCAGCAGCAAAAGGACTAGCGGGAGAACAGATACGCAGTATTTT
TRBD2,TRBJ2-7,-,TRBV2,13,CASSETRGGEQYF,TGTGCCAGCAGTGAAACCCGGGGAGGGGAGCAGTACTTC
-,TRBJ1-1,-,TRBV4-1,17,CASSQDVTLTFGTEAFF,TGCGCCAGCAGCCAAGATGTTACACTAACTTTTGGCACTGAAGCTTTCTTT
-,TRBJ1-2,once,TRBV21-1,16,CASSKGQSNLSYGYTF,TGTGCCAGCAGCAAAGGACAGTCCAACCTTAGTTATGGCTACACCTTC
TRBD2,TRBJ2-1,-,TRBV28,16,CASSFSLAGVVIEQFF,TGTGCCAGCAGTTTCTCCTTAGCGGGAGTAGTGATTGAGCAGTTCTTC
-,TRBJ1-1,-,TRBV7-2,14,CASSNSPGDTEAFF,TGTGCCAGCAGCAACAGCCCGGGGGACACTGAAGCTTTCTTT
TRBD1,TRBJ1-2,-,TRBV10-3,12,CAISESGQGGAF,TGTGCCATCAGTGAGTCTGGACAGGGTGGCGCCTTC
-,TRBJ2-7,-,TRBV6-5,15,CASSYSTGLSYEQYF,TGTGCCAGCAGTTACTCGACAGGACTTTCCTACGAGCAGTACTTC
-,TRBJ2-3,-,TRBV6-4,16,CASRLSGRTSTDTQYF,TGTGCCAGCAGACTCAGCGGGCGCACTAGCACAGATACGCAGTATTTT
-,TRBJ2-2,once,TRBV6-5,14,CASSYPKIPGELFF,TGTGCCAGCAGTTACCCCAAAATCCCCGGGGAGCTGTTTTTT
TRBD1,TRBJ1-5,-,TRBV28,15,CASSLTGVGNQPQHF,TGTGCCAGCAGTTTGACAGGGGTCGGCAATCAGCCCCAGCATTTT
TRBD1,TRBJ2-7,-,TRBV19,15,CASSFGTGSSYEQYF,TGTGCCAGTAGTTTCGGGACAGGGAGCTCCTACGAGCAGTACTTC
-,TRBJ1-1,-,TRBV28,14,CASSSYSSYTEAFF,TGTGCCAGCAGTTCATACAGTTCGTACACTGAAGCTTTCTTT